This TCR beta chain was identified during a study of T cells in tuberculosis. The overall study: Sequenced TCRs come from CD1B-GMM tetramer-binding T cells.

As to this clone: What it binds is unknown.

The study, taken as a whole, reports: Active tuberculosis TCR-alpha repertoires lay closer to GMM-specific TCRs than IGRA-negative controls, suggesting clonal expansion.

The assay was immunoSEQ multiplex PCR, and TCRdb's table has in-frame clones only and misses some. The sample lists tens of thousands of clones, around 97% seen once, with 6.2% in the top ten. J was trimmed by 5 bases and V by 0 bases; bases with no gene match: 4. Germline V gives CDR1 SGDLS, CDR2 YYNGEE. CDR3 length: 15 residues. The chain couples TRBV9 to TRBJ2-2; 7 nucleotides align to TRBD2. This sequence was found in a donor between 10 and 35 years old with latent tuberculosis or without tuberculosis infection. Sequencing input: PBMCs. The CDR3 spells CASSVGGGGTGELFF. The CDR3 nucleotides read TGTGCCAGCAGCGTAGGTGGCGGGGGAACCGGGGAGCTGTTTTTT.